These 17 T cell receptor beta chains were sequenced from one sample in a study of T cell responses to AZD1222 COVID-19 vaccine. Assay used: immunoSEQ multiplex PCR; TCRdb lists only in-frame clones, some missing. The sample carries 150,000 to 200,000 clones, roughly 93% recorded once. This sample comprised peripheral blood, obtained on day 0 of AZD1222 vaccination. The receptors here all came from an adult in good health.

This rearrangement joins TRBV2 to TRBJ1-2; TRBD1 matches 7 bases. V was clipped by 6 bases and J by 3 bases; unmatched bases: 10. This CDR3 has 15 amino acids. Germline V CDR1 and CDR2: SNHLY, FYNNEI. The CDR3 is CASRVTTQGDYGYTF. CDR3 DNA sequence: TGTGCCAGCAGGGTAACAACGCAGGGGGACTATGGCTACACCTTC.

The rearrangement joins TRBV27 to TRBJ1-5; D gene unclear. Per the germline V gene, CDR1 is MNHEY and CDR2 is SMNVEV (reference sequence). V was shortened by 5 bases and J by 3 bases, with 8 bases between the two germline ends. The length of the CDR3 is 13 residues. This CDR3 reads CASSRHSNQPQHF. CDR3 DNA sequence: TGTGCCAGCAGTCGCCATTCCAATCAGCCCCAGCATTTT.

V usage is TRBV14 and J usage is TRBJ2-1, with 11 bases matching TRBD1. CDR3 length: 15 amino acids. The ends lost 4 bases at V and 5 bases at J; junction bases unmatched: 4. Germline V gene data show CDR1 as SGHDN and CDR2 as FVKESK. The CDR3 coding sequence is TGTGCCAGCAGCCCGGACAGGGGGCCGGACAATGAGCAGTTCTTC. Its protein is CASSPDRGPDNEQFF.

The chain uses TRBV6-5 and TRBJ1-5; D call uncertain. Germline CDR1 reads MNHEY; CDR2 reads SVGAGI. The CDR3 has 12 residues. Trimming pared 9 bases from V and 4 bases from J, leaving 10 bases between. CDR3 nucleotide sequence: TGTGCCAGTAACAATCCAAATCAGCCCCAGCATTTT. It specifies CASNNPNQPQHF.

The V and J genes are TRBV9 and TRBJ2-3; 10 bases are shared with TRBD2. Trimming at V came to 2 bases and at J to 4 bases, leaving 7 bases not matched to a gene. This CDR3 region has 16 residues. Germline V gene data show CDR1 as SGDLS and CDR2 as YYNGEE. CDR3 sequence: CASSVSGRATSDTQYF. For the CDR3, the DNA is TGTGCCAGCAGCGTGAGCGGGAGGGCCACGTCAGATACGCAGTATTTT.

V usage is TRBV30 and J usage is TRBJ2-2; D is unclear. The germline gives CDR1 GTSNPN, CDR2 SVGIG (reference sequence). The length of the CDR3 is 12 residues. V was cut by 4 bases and J by 4 bases, with 7 bases left in between. Here the CDR3 DNA reads TGTGCCTGGAAACGAGGCACCGGGGAGCTGTTTTTT. Its protein is CAWKRGTGELFF.

The chain links TRBV14 to TRBJ1-2; 12 bases line up with TRBD1. Germline values: CDR1 SGHDN, CDR2 FVKESK. This CDR3 is 15 amino acids long. V trimming: 4 bases; J trimming: 2 bases; junction bases outside the gene matches: 2. Here the CDR3 reads CASSLGTGGNYGYTF. The CDR3 bases are TGTGCCAGCAGCCTCGGGACAGGGGGCAACTATGGCTACACCTTC.

The sample holds one count of this clone. This sequence joins TRBV2 and TRBJ1-5, with 7 bases that match TRBD1. The CDR3 has 15 amino acids. Germline CDR1 SNHLY, CDR2 FYNNEI. With 4 bases clipped from V and 6 bases from J, the junction kept 9 bases outside the gene matches. CDR3 sequence reads: CASSATGAPGQPQHF. CDR3 nucleotide sequence: TGTGCCAGCAGTGCTACAGGGGCGCCTGGTCAGCCCCAGCATTTT.

This clone was seen only a few times. CDR3 sequence: CASSQASGSFIGELFF. The CDR3 bases are TGTGCCAGCAGCCAAGCCAGCGGGAGTTTTATCGGGGAGCTGTTTTTT. This chain uses TRBV3-1 (or the pseudogene TRBV3-2) with TRBJ2-2, with 8 bases lining up with TRBD2. The J segment lost 7 bases and the V segment lost 1 base, leaving 8 bases of the junction unmatched. This CDR3 has 16 residues. The germline V gene encodes CDR1 LGHDT and CDR2 YNNKEL (reference sequence).

This sequence joins TRBV27 and TRBJ2-1; TRBD1 agrees at 8 bases. The V and J ends lost 5 bases and 2 bases, in that order; junction bases with no gene match: 8. CDR3 size: 16 residues. From germline, CDR1 is MNHEY and CDR2 SMNVEV (reference sequence). The CDR3 region is CASSVEGTGAYNEQFF. In DNA, the CDR3 is TGTGCCAGCAGTGTGGAGGGGACAGGCGCCTACAATGAGCAGTTCTTC.

This chain uses TRBV27 with TRBJ2-1; D is perhaps TRBD1 (6 bases). Germline V lookup: CDR1 MNHEY, CDR2 SMNVEV (reference sequence). This CDR3 is 16 amino acids long. Trimming removed 2 bases at V and 3 bases at J, with 14 bases between. CDR3 sequence (DNA): TGTGCCAGCAGTTTAATCAGGGGTGTGGGCTACAATGAGCAGTTCTTC. It codes for CASSLIRGVGYNEQFF.

This clone was seen a single time. The CDR3 DNA sequence: TGTGCCATTTCCAAAACGGACAGGGCCTACGAGCAGTACTTC. It encodes CAISKTDRAYEQYF. The chain couples TRBV10-3 to TRBJ2-7; 8 nucleotides agree with TRBD1. Trimming cost V 9 bases and J 2 bases; bases outside gene matches: 9. CDR1 is ENHRY and CDR2 is SYGVKD in the germline V gene. The CDR3 has 14 amino acids.

The chain is built from TRBV5-4 and TRBJ2-7; D may be TRBD1 or TRBD2 (5 bases each). Germline-derived CDR1 and CDR2 are SGHNT and YYREEE (reference sequence). Trimming removed 3 bases at V and 7 bases at J, with 17 bases between. The CDR3 extends over 14 amino acids. The CDR3 DNA is TGTGCCAGCAGCTCATCCGGGTCCGAGGGGGAGCAGTACTTC. Amino acid sequence: CASSSSGSEGEQYF.

The chain employs TRBV7-3 and TRBJ2-1; 7 bases line up with TRBD2. The CDR3 length is 15 residues. The germline V gene encodes CDR1 SGHTA and CDR2 FQGTGA. V gave up 2 bases and J gave up 5 bases; unmatched junction bases: 6. This CDR3 reads CASSLLSGVNNEQFF. The CDR3 DNA reads TGTGCCAGCAGCTTACTCAGCGGGGTCAACAATGAGCAGTTCTTC. Variable domain in full (rest from reference TRBV7-3 and TRBJ2-1): GAGVSQTPSNKVTEKGKYVELRCDPISGHTALYWYRQSLGQGPEFLIYFQGTGAADDSGLPNDRFFAVRPEGSVSTLKIQRTERGDSAVYLCASSLLSGVNNEQFFGPGTRLTVL.

Only a few counts were recorded for this clone. This chain connects TRBV20-1 to TRBJ1-1; tentatively, D is TRBD1 (5 bases). V was clipped by 7 bases and J by 4 bases, with 7 bases between them. This CDR3 is built from 10 residues. In germline, CDR1 is DFQATT, CDR2 SNEGSKA (reference sequence). The CDR3 loop reads CSGQFTEAFF. CDR3 sequence (DNA): TGCAGTGGACAGTTCACTGAAGCTTTCTTT.

This rearrangement joins TRBV6-5 to TRBJ2-7; D is uncertain. CDR1 MNHEY and CDR2 SVGAGI come from the germline V gene. The CDR3 sequence is 12 residues long. Trimming cost V 6 bases and J 6 bases, with 12 bases left between them. The CDR3 DNA reads as TGTGCCAGCAGACACACTACTGGCGAGCAGTACTTC. This codes for CASRHTTGEQYF.

The CDR3 is CASSMGQGGRETQYF. CDR3 DNA: TGTGCCAGTAGTATGGGACAGGGGGGGAGAGAGACCCAGTACTTC. This chain connects TRBV19 to TRBJ2-5, with TRBD1 identical over 11 bases. The CDR3 has 15 residues. Germline trimming cut 3 bases from V and 4 bases from J; bases unmatched to any gene: 4. Germline assignment: CDR1 LNHDA and CDR2 SQIVND (reference sequence).